This T cell receptor beta chain comes out of a study of spatial heterogeneity in lung cancer. Across the whole study: In raw reads, more than eight appearances on average were recorded for each unique TCR and UMI combination. Overall study findings and caveats: Tumoral mutation counts were tracked by counts of expanded intratumoral alpha and beta TCRs. The study found that ubiquitous and regional expanded TCR counts tracked ubiquitous and regional nonsynonymous mutations, respectively.

The V gene's germline CDR1 is LGHNA and CDR2 YSLEER. The ends were cut back, 0 bases at V and 4 bases at J, with 9 bases in the middle. CDR3 length: 14 residues. Time point specified: sample taken at primary tumor resection. The 65 or so donors had untreated early-stage non-small cell lung cancer. A single record per CDR3 protein comes from TCRdb applying MiXCR to the 5' RACE reads. The sample has 4,500 to 5,000 distinct CDR3 sequences; 8.4% are singletons. By its share, this clonotype is medium-sized. Its antigen remains unidentified. V and J are TRBV4-3 and TRBJ1-2, with a tentative D call TRBD1 (6 bases). Sample: lung tumor tissue, taken at surgery. This clonotype was sampled from a female donor with early-stage non-small cell lung cancer. The CDR3 spells CASSQDRGPYGYTF. The CDR3 region has the DNA TGCGCCAGCAGCCAAGACAGGGGTCCCTATGGCTACACCTTC.